The 13 T cell receptor beta chains below were found in one sample sequenced in a study of read filtering for tumor transcriptome and immune sequencing. From approximately 430 ng of RNA, a library with molecular barcoded alpha/delta and beta/gamma adaptors was made. TCRdb analysed the reads with MiXCR anew, one entry per CDR3 protein. The data hold some 41,000 distinct CDR3 sequences, with about an eighth observed a single time. The source material was a population of CD138-negative cells sorted from bone marrow. The receptor set was obtained from a donor over 35 with multiple myeloma.

In this sample, this clonotype turned up many times. V and J are TRBV2 and TRBJ2-7; 7 bases line up with TRBD2. Trimming took 2 bases from V and 1 from J; bases not matched to a gene: 2. The V gene's germline CDR1 is SNHLY and CDR2 FYNNEI. This CDR3 region has 14 residues. CDR3 DNA sequence: TGTGCCAGCAGTGAATCGGGGGGTTCCTACGAGCAGTACTTC. The encoded protein is CASSESGGSYEQYF.

In its sample, this clonotype was seen many times. The chain has TRBV7-2 and TRBJ2-1; D call uncertain. Germline CDR1 is SGHTA and CDR2 is FQGNSA. This CDR3 contains 13 residues. V was cut by 1 base and J by 9 bases, with 10 bases left in between. CDR3 sequence reads: CASSLELVGEQFF. DNA for the CDR3: TGTGCCAGCAGCTTAGAACTGGTTGGTGAGCAGTTCTTC.

This clonotype has ten or more counts. The V call is TRBV19, the J call TRBJ2-2; 12 bases match TRBD2. The trim removed 5 bases at V and 1 base at J, leaving 14 bases unmatched. The CDR3 sequence is 20 residues long. Germline CDR1 is LNHDA and CDR2 is SQIVND (reference sequence). The CDR3 sequence: CASSANAGTSGSKNTGELFF. In DNA, the CDR3 is TGTGCCAGTAGTGCAAACGCCGGGACTAGCGGGTCTAAGAACACCGGGGAGCTGTTTTTT.

This clonotype was seen repeatedly, ten times or more. The chain combines TRBV9 with TRBJ2-2; D uncertain. V lost 0 bases and J lost 0, with 6 bases in between. There are 15 residues in the CDR3. The germline V gene has CDR1 SGDLS and CDR2 YYNGEE. This CDR3 reads CASSVGNANTGELFF. The CDR3 nucleotides are TGTGCCAGCAGCGTAGGTAACGCGAACACCGGGGAGCTGTTTTTT.

The chain uses TRBV12-5 and TRBJ2-5, with no clear D. The CDR3 is 14 residues long. V was trimmed by 7 bases and J by 2 bases, leaving 14 bases between them. CDR1 is LGHNT and CDR2 is FRNRAP in the germline V gene. CDR3 residues: CASAIPGRQETQYF. CDR3 DNA: TGTGCTAGTGCCATCCCGGGCAGGCAAGAGACCCAGTACTTC.

This rearrangement joins TRBV11-2 to TRBJ2-3; 9 nucleotides align to TRBD1. V lost 4 bases and J lost 1; bases outside the gene matches: 9. From germline, CDR1 is SGHAT and CDR2 FQNNGV. The CDR3 runs to 17 residues. The CDR3, as DNA: TGTGCCAGCAGCTCCTTCACGGGGGACAGGGGCACAGATACGCAGTATTTT. Amino acids: CASSSFTGDRGTDTQYF.

This clonotype occurred once. A clone one base away is much larger, so this may be a read error. The gene calls are TRBV19 and TRBJ2-1; 7 bases match TRBD1. The CDR3 consists of 11 residues. CDR1 and CDR2 (germline): LNHDA, SQIVND (reference sequence). The chain's CDR3 is CACRKNRGQFF. The DNA for the CDR3 is TGTGCCTGTAGGAAGAACAGGGGTCAGTTCTTC.

Of note for this clonotype: Just one base apart from a much larger clone, this may be a read error. The chain has TRBV29-1 and TRBJ1-1; a possible D gene is TRBD1 (6 bases). Germline CDR1 and CDR2: SQVTM and ANQGSEA. CDR3 size: 14 residues. The CDR3 region is CSAISGTQNTEALF. The CDR3 bases are TGCAGCGCCATCTCCGGGACACAGAACACTGAAGCTCTCTTT.

Comments on this clonotype: This likely stems from a read error, as it lies one base from a far larger clone. CDR3 sequence (DNA): TGTGCCAGCAGCCAAGGGGCGGGTGCCTACAATGAGCAGTTCTTC. It is translated as CASSQGAGAYNEQFF. This chain uses TRBV7-2 with TRBJ2-1; the D call may be TRBD1 or TRBD2 (5 bases each). CDR3 length equals 15 residues. The germline gives CDR1 SGHTA, CDR2 FQGNSA. Trimming pared 5 bases from V and 2 bases from J, leaving 13 bases between.

In the case of this clonotype: One end of the junction fails to match germline, which may point to a read error. V and J are TRBV7-2 and TRBJ2-3; D gene uncertain. Germline loops: CDR1 SGHTA, CDR2 FQGNSA. The CDR3 has 11 amino acids. The CDR3 region has the DNA TGTGCCAGCAGCTTAGCCGACACGCAGGATTTT. The encoded protein is CASSLADTQDF.

Worth noting for this clonotype: A read error may produce the germline difference seen at one junction end. The chain has TRBV20-1 and TRBJ2-7; D remains ambiguous. CDR3 length equals 13 residues. Germline lookup yields CDR1 DFQATT and CDR2 SNEGSKA (reference sequence). For the CDR3, the DNA is TGCAGTGCTAGAGACCTCCGGGCATACGAGCCGTACTTC. Translated: CSARDLRAYEPYF.

This clonotype was recorded at least ten times. The V gene is TRBV12-3 or TRBV12-4, the J gene TRBJ2-2, with 7 bases aligning to TRBD2. The trim removed 6 bases at V and 0 bases at J, leaving 7 bases unmatched. The CDR3 has 16 amino acids. This chain's CDR3 is CASRSGLHANTGELFF. The CDR3 nucleotides are TGTGCCAGCAGATCGGGACTACACGCGAACACCGGGGAGCTGTTTTTT.

This clonotype was counted only a few times. The chain joins TRBV7-2 to TRBJ2-5; the match to TRBD1 covers 7 bases. Germline loops: CDR1 SGHTA, CDR2 FQGNSA. Trimming cost V 5 bases and J 7 bases; bases outside gene matches: 13. This CDR3 has 15 residues. CDR3: CASSLEGQPRGTQYF. The DNA of the CDR3 is TGTGCCAGCAGCCTAGAGGGACAGCCTCGAGGGACCCAGTACTTC.